A single sample gave rise to the 8 T cell receptor beta chains below, sequenced in a study of blood T cells in healthy people across ages. PCR was performed a second time for roughly 7 to 11 cycles using a sample-barcoded 5' primer and a J-beta primer mix. TCRdb processed the 5' RACE reads anew with MiXCR; each CDR3 protein has one entry. Of roughly 1.4 million distinct CDR3 sequences listed, 55% to 75% are singletons. The material sequenced was blood. The origin of the receptors is a man younger than 30 in good health.

The table lists this clonotype with a few counts. The genes are TRBV7-2 and TRBJ2-7; D might be TRBD1 (6 bases). V was pared by 5 bases and J by 5 bases, with 16 bases between. The CDR3 totals 14 residues. The germline V gene encodes CDR1 SGHTA and CDR2 FQGNSA. CDR3 residues: CASSQNPGVHEQYF. The CDR3 coding sequence is TGTGCCAGCAGCCAGAACCCAGGGGTCCACGAGCAGTACTTC.

This clonotype has more than one count but fewer than ten. The chain is built from TRBV12-3 or TRBV12-4 and TRBJ2-6, with a tentative D call TRBD1 (5 bases). V lost 1 base, J lost 0 bases, and 7 bases lay in between. CDR3 length equals 16 residues. Written as DNA, the CDR3 is TGTGCCAGCAGTTTAGGGACAAGCTCTGGGGCCAACGTCCTGACTTTC. As protein: CASSLGTSSGANVLTF.

The gene calls are TRBV29-1 and TRBJ1-1; possibly TRBD1 for D (5 bases). The CDR3 has 16 amino acids. Trimming shortened V by 7 bases and J by 2 bases, and 23 bases separated the two germline ends. Germline CDR1 reads SQVTM; CDR2 reads ANQGSEA. The CDR3 loop is CSAGYPGGGGNTEAFF. CDR3 bases: TGCAGCGCCGGATACCCGGGGGGGGGTGGAAACACTGAAGCTTTCTTT.

This sequence joins TRBV12-3 or TRBV12-4 and TRBJ1-3; TRBD1 might be the D (6 bases). Trimming left V 4 bases short and J 1 base short, with 11 bases between. CDR3 length equals 15 residues. The CDR3: CASSSATGSGNTIYF. CDR3 DNA sequence: TGTGCCAGCAGTTCGGCCACAGGGTCTGGAAACACCATATATTTT.

The chain joins TRBV4-3 to TRBJ2-5; 8 bases line up with TRBD2. With V trimmed by 4 bases and J by 0 bases, 10 bases remained unmatched. The CDR3 extends over 17 amino acids. The germline gives CDR1 LGHNA, CDR2 YSLEER. The CDR3 spells CASSPRTAGGDQETQYF. CDR3 DNA sequence: TGCGCCAGCAGCCCCCGGACGGCGGGGGGAGACCAAGAGACCCAGTACTTC.

V gene TRBV7-9 combines with J gene TRBJ2-7; 7 bases agree with TRBD1. The J call may be incorrect, as the DNA end agrees better with TRBJ2-5. There are 16 residues in the CDR3. Germline CDR1 SEHNR, CDR2 FQNEAQ (reference sequence). The CDR3 region is CASSPPVTGWGETQYF. The CDR3, as DNA: TGTGCCAGCAGCCCTCCCGTGACAGGGTGGGGAGAGACCCAGTACTTC.

In its sample, this clonotype was seen a few times. The V call is TRBV9, the J call TRBJ2-1; 9 nucleotides match TRBD1. The J segment lost 9 bases and the V segment lost 4 bases, leaving 14 bases of the junction unmatched. The CDR3 sequence is 16 residues long. The germline gives CDR1 SGDLS, CDR2 YYNGEE. The CDR3 spells CASSTMNRGRLSEQFF. The DNA for the CDR3 is TGTGCCAGCAGCACTATGAACAGGGGGCGCCTGAGTGAGCAGTTCTTC.

This chain connects TRBV4-1 to TRBJ2-3, with D possibly TRBD2 on 6 matching bases. Trimming left V 4 bases short and J 0 bases short, with 14 bases between. The CDR3 sequence is 16 residues long. Germline CDR1 and CDR2: MGHRA and YSYEKL. CDR3 loop: CASSLTIAVSTDTQYF. For the CDR3, the DNA is TGCGCCAGCAGCCTGACAATAGCGGTTAGCACAGATACGCAGTATTTT.